These T cell receptor beta chains were read from a single sample in a study of T cell repertoires in cytomegalovirus infection. TCRdb re-analysed the reads in MiXCR, keeping a single row per CDR3 protein. The sample records approximately 490,000 distinct CDR3 sequences, around 11% being singletons. The sample consisted of PBMCs. The receptors here all came from a human donor in good health (CMV status not recorded). Some clones in this sample may be carry-over from other donors' samples. Both conserved end residues are part of each CDR3. The order of the fields is D gene, V gene, clone size, J gene, CDR3 DNA, CDR3 protein. D genes are given only for firm matches. Expanded clones are given a class, and other clones once, few, many or no size at all.

d_gene: TRBD2; v_gene: TRBV3-1; abundance: .; j_gene: TRBJ2-6; CDR3nt: TGTGCCAGCAGCGTGCGCGGGGGGCTGAGCTCTGGGGCCAACGTCCTGACTTTC; CDR3aa: CASSVRGGLSSGANVLTF
d_gene: .; v_gene: TRBV5-1; abundance: many; j_gene: TRBJ2-3; CDR3nt: TGCGCCAGCAGCCCCGGGAGCCTTGGAGATACGCAGTATTTT; CDR3aa: CASSPGSLGDTQYF
d_gene: TRBD1; v_gene: TRBV11-2; abundance: many; j_gene: TRBJ2-7; CDR3nt: TGTGCCAGCAGCTTAGGGGACAGGGTTCGACTCTCCTACGAGCAGTACTTC; CDR3aa: CASSLGDRVRLSYEQYF
d_gene: .; v_gene: TRBV9; abundance: .; j_gene: TRBJ1-4; CDR3nt: TGTGCCAGCAGCGTCTCGAACCGGGCTAATGAAAAACTGTTTTTT; CDR3aa: CASSVSNRANEKLFF
d_gene: .; v_gene: TRBV27; abundance: few; j_gene: TRBJ2-5; CDR3nt: TGTGCCAGCAGTTTATGGGCCCAAGAGACCCAGTACTTC; CDR3aa: CASSLWAQETQYF
d_gene: .; v_gene: TRBV27; abundance: few; j_gene: TRBJ2-3; CDR3nt: TGTGCCAGCAGTAACCGACGGACGGTTCGAATGACGGATACGCAGTATTTT; CDR3aa: CASSNRRTVRMTDTQYF
d_gene: TRBD1; v_gene: TRBV29-1; abundance: many; j_gene: TRBJ2-7; CDR3nt: TGCAGCGTTGAAAACAGGGGATCGATTAGTGGGCAGTACTTC; CDR3aa: CSVENRGSISGQYF
d_gene: .; v_gene: TRBV20-1; abundance: .; j_gene: TRBJ2-2; CDR3nt: TGCATAGCCAGACGGGACGCCGGGGAGCTGTTTTTT; CDR3aa: CIARRDAGELFF
d_gene: .; v_gene: TRBV19; abundance: .; j_gene: TRBJ1-1; CDR3nt: TGTGCCGGTAGTCCAGGAAACACTGAAGCTTTCTTT; CDR3aa: CAGSPGNTEAFF
d_gene: TRBD1; v_gene: TRBV6-2/TRBV6-3; abundance: .; j_gene: TRBJ2-5; CDR3nt: TGTGCCAGCAGTTACGCGACAGGGGTGACACAAGAGACCCAGTACTTC; CDR3aa: CASSYATGVTQETQYF
d_gene: .; v_gene: TRBV18; abundance: many; j_gene: TRBJ2-2; CDR3nt: TGTGCCAGCTCACCGGCAGGGGCAAACGGGGAGCTGTTTTTT; CDR3aa: CASSPAGANGELFF
d_gene: .; v_gene: TRBV5-4; abundance: .; j_gene: TRBJ1-2; CDR3nt: TGTGCCAGCACCCGGTGGATTCGAGGGGTCGGTGGCTACACCTTC; CDR3aa: CASTRWIRGVGGYTF
d_gene: .; v_gene: TRBV23-1; abundance: few; j_gene: TRBJ2-7; CDR3nt: TGCGTACCGCGTCGTTCTGTGGCAGGAGGGCACTACGAGCAGTACTTC; CDR3aa: CVPRRSVAGGHYEQYF
d_gene: .; v_gene: TRBV27; abundance: .; j_gene: TRBJ1-5; CDR3nt: TGTGCCAGCAGTTCCGCCGTGTTCCGGGCCATCAATCAGCCCCAGCATTTT; CDR3aa: CASSSAVFRAINQPQHF
d_gene: .; v_gene: TRBV6-1; abundance: .; j_gene: TRBJ1-5; CDR3nt: TGTGCCAGCAGTGATTCGGTTTTACACCTTAATCAGCCCCAGCATTTT; CDR3aa: CASSDSVLHLNQPQHF
d_gene: .; v_gene: TRBV5-1; abundance: .; j_gene: TRBJ1-1; CDR3nt: TGCGCCGTAAAGGACAGCCTGAACACTGAAGCTTTCTTT; CDR3aa: CAVKDSLNTEAFF
d_gene: .; v_gene: TRBV20-1; abundance: few; j_gene: TRBJ1-2; CDR3nt: TGCAGTGCTCAACAAGGGAGGGGGGGTAACTATGGCTACACCTTC; CDR3aa: CSAQQGRGGNYGYTF
d_gene: TRBD2; v_gene: TRBV15; abundance: many; j_gene: TRBJ2-3; CDR3nt: TGTGCCACCAGCAGTGAGCGGGGAAGCACAGATACGCAGTATTTT; CDR3aa: CATSSERGSTDTQYF
d_gene: TRBD1; v_gene: TRBV25-1; abundance: many; j_gene: TRBJ1-1; CDR3nt: TGTGCCAGCCCAGAGGAGGGACAGGGAAACACTGAAGCTTTCTTT; CDR3aa: CASPEEGQGNTEAFF
d_gene: .; v_gene: TRBV6-6; abundance: many; j_gene: TRBJ2-7; CDR3nt: TGTGCCAGCAGTTACTCGAAGGCCAGGGGGGACGAGCAGTACTTC; CDR3aa: CASSYSKARGDEQYF
d_gene: TRBD2; v_gene: TRBV7-9; abundance: many; j_gene: TRBJ2-5; CDR3nt: TGTGCCAGCAGCTTACCTAGGGCTAGCGGGAAAGAGACCCAGTACTTC; CDR3aa: CASSLPRASGKETQYF
d_gene: .; v_gene: TRBV6-5; abundance: few; j_gene: TRBJ1-2; CDR3nt: TGTGCCAGCAGTTACTCCCCAGGGTTCGGGGGCTACACCTTC; CDR3aa: CASSYSPGFGGYTF
d_gene: .; v_gene: TRBV12-3/TRBV12-4; abundance: many; j_gene: TRBJ2-1; CDR3nt: TGTGCCAGCAGGCCGTCTTGGGTAGGGGCCGAGTCCTACAATGAGCAGTTCTTC; CDR3aa: CASRPSWVGAESYNEQFF
d_gene: .; v_gene: TRBV2; abundance: .; j_gene: TRBJ2-3; CDR3nt: TGTGCCAGCAGTGAGAAACGGGGAACCACAGATACGCAGTATTTT; CDR3aa: CASSEKRGTTDTQYF
d_gene: TRBD1; v_gene: TRBV19; abundance: few; j_gene: TRBJ1-4; CDR3nt: TGTGCCAGTAGTCCCCGACAGGGATTGGGGGAAAAACTGTTTTTT; CDR3aa: CASSPRQGLGEKLFF
d_gene: .; v_gene: TRBV12-3/TRBV12-4; abundance: many; j_gene: TRBJ2-3; CDR3nt: TGTGCCAGCAGTCGGGGATCAGATACGCAGTATTTT; CDR3aa: CASSRGSDTQYF
d_gene: TRBD1; v_gene: TRBV7-3; abundance: many; j_gene: TRBJ1-4; CDR3nt: TGTGCCAGCAGTCTTGAACAGGGGCCTGAAAAACTGTTTTTT; CDR3aa: CASSLEQGPEKLFF
d_gene: .; v_gene: TRBV11-1; abundance: many; j_gene: TRBJ2-1; CDR3nt: TGTGCCAGCAGCTTAGTAGGCGGATCCTACAATGAGCAGTTCTTC; CDR3aa: CASSLVGGSYNEQFF
d_gene: .; v_gene: TRBV7-9; abundance: medium-sized; j_gene: TRBJ1-1; CDR3nt: TGTGCCAGCAGCTTAGAGTGGAGGCCTGAAGCTTTCTTT; CDR3aa: CASSLEWRPEAFF
d_gene: .; v_gene: TRBV7-8; abundance: many; j_gene: TRBJ2-1; CDR3nt: TGTGCCAGCAGCTTAGGTCCAGGGCCTAGCGATGAGCAGTTCTTC; CDR3aa: CASSLGPGPSDEQFF
d_gene: .; v_gene: TRBV11-2; abundance: .; j_gene: TRBJ2-7; CDR3nt: TGTGCCAGCAGCTCCCGAGCCTCCCCCTACGAGCAGTACTTC; CDR3aa: CASSSRASPYEQYF
d_gene: .; v_gene: TRBV20-1; abundance: many; j_gene: TRBJ1-5; CDR3nt: TGCAGTGCTAGTTCCGAAGTTGGAGTTCAGCCCCAGCATTTT; CDR3aa: CSASSEVGVQPQHF
d_gene: TRBD1; v_gene: TRBV6-2/TRBV6-3; abundance: few; j_gene: TRBJ2-7; CDR3nt: TGTGCCAGCAGTCAAGGTGACTCCCCCCTGGACAGGCTTGGCGAGCAGTACTTC; CDR3aa: CASSQGDSPLDRLGEQYF
d_gene: .; v_gene: TRBV7-8; abundance: many; j_gene: TRBJ2-7; CDR3nt: TGTGCCAGCAGCTTAGGGGCACTCGGTCCGAGCTCCTACGAGCAGTACTTC; CDR3aa: CASSLGALGPSSYEQYF
d_gene: .; v_gene: TRBV7-2; abundance: many; j_gene: TRBJ2-3; CDR3nt: TGTGCCAGCAGCTTCTCTCGCGGGGAGGCAGATACGCAGTATTTT; CDR3aa: CASSFSRGEADTQYF
d_gene: .; v_gene: TRBV7-2; abundance: many; j_gene: TRBJ1-6; CDR3nt: TGTGCCAGCAGCTTAGCGGGGACCGTAAGCAAGAATTCACCCCTCCACTTT; CDR3aa: CASSLAGTVSKNSPLHF
d_gene: .; v_gene: TRBV2; abundance: many; j_gene: TRBJ1-1; CDR3nt: TGTGCCAGCTCGGACGGGGGGACTGAAGCTTTCTTT; CDR3aa: CASSDGGTEAFF
d_gene: .; v_gene: TRBV5-6; abundance: .; j_gene: TRBJ2-2; CDR3nt: TGTGCCAGCAGCGCCGGGACGGCCTGGGAGCTGTTTTTT; CDR3aa: CASSAGTAWELFF
d_gene: .; v_gene: TRBV9; abundance: many; j_gene: TRBJ2-7; CDR3nt: TGTGCCAGCACCCTAGGGGTCAGCGGCTACGAGCAGTACTTC; CDR3aa: CASTLGVSGYEQYF
d_gene: TRBD1; v_gene: TRBV7-8; abundance: many; j_gene: TRBJ1-5; CDR3nt: TGTGCCAGCAGCTTAGTCCGGACAGGGGGCAGCAATCAGCCCCAGCATTTT; CDR3aa: CASSLVRTGGSNQPQHF
d_gene: .; v_gene: TRBV2; abundance: few; j_gene: TRBJ1-6; CDR3nt: TGTGCCAGCAGTGTAAAGGAAGGGAGATCTTCACCCCTCCACTTT; CDR3aa: CASSVKEGRSSPLHF
d_gene: .; v_gene: TRBV7-6; abundance: many; j_gene: TRBJ2-1; CDR3nt: TGTGCCAGCAGCTTAGCGAGCGGCCCTGGCTATGGTAAGCAGTTCTTC; CDR3aa: CASSLASGPGYGKQFF
d_gene: TRBD2; v_gene: TRBV20-1; abundance: .; j_gene: TRBJ2-2; CDR3nt: TGCAGTGCTAGAGCGGGGGGGCCGGGGGAGCTGTTTTTT; CDR3aa: CSARAGGPGELFF
d_gene: .; v_gene: TRBV7-6; abundance: many; j_gene: TRBJ2-1; CDR3nt: TGTGCCAGCAGCTTAATCGGACTCCCCCCAAATGAGCAGTTCTTC; CDR3aa: CASSLIGLPPNEQFF
d_gene: .; v_gene: TRBV5-4; abundance: few; j_gene: TRBJ2-1; CDR3nt: TGTGCCAGCAGCTTGGGAGGGGGGGGGCCCCGCAATGAGCAGTTCTTC; CDR3aa: CASSLGGGGPRNEQFF
d_gene: .; v_gene: TRBV19; abundance: many; j_gene: TRBJ2-1; CDR3nt: TGTGCCAGTAGTATAAGTCGGGGTATCCACAATGAGCAGTTCTTC; CDR3aa: CASSISRGIHNEQFF
d_gene: .; v_gene: TRBV7-3; abundance: many; j_gene: TRBJ2-6; CDR3nt: TGTGCCAGCAGCTTAATATCTGGGGCCAACGTCCTGACTTTC; CDR3aa: CASSLISGANVLTF
d_gene: .; v_gene: TRBV4-2; abundance: .; j_gene: TRBJ1-2; CDR3nt: TGTGCCAGCAGCCAAGATGGGCAGGGCTTCGGCTACACCTTC; CDR3aa: CASSQDGQGFGYTF
d_gene: .; v_gene: TRBV19; abundance: few; j_gene: TRBJ1-5; CDR3nt: TGTGCCAGCCATACCGGGCCCCAATATAGCAATCAGCCCCAGCATTTT; CDR3aa: CASHTGPQYSNQPQHF
d_gene: TRBD1; v_gene: TRBV6-2/TRBV6-3; abundance: many; j_gene: TRBJ1-1; CDR3nt: TGTGCCAGCAAAGGACTGGGACAGCGAAGGACTGAAGCTTTCTTT; CDR3aa: CASKGLGQRRTEAFF
d_gene: .; v_gene: TRBV7-3; abundance: .; j_gene: TRBJ2-1; CDR3nt: TGTGCCAGCAGCCCAAACCGGGTTACCTACAATGAGCAGTTCTTC; CDR3aa: CASSPNRVTYNEQFF
d_gene: .; v_gene: TRBV11-1; abundance: many; j_gene: TRBJ2-2; CDR3nt: TGTGCCAGCAGCCCACCCGGGTCCCTGAACACCGGGGAGCTGTTTTTT; CDR3aa: CASSPPGSLNTGELFF
d_gene: .; v_gene: TRBV20-1; abundance: many; j_gene: TRBJ1-2; CDR3nt: TGCAGTGCTTCCGATCAGGGCCTCGAACGCTACACCTTC; CDR3aa: CSASDQGLERYTF
d_gene: .; v_gene: TRBV11-2; abundance: many; j_gene: TRBJ1-3; CDR3nt: TGTGCCAGCAGGACACCTTCCTCTGGAAACACCATATATTTT; CDR3aa: CASRTPSSGNTIYF
d_gene: TRBD2; v_gene: TRBV12-3/TRBV12-4; abundance: many; j_gene: TRBJ2-5; CDR3nt: TGTGCCAGCAGCTTAGCGGGGGTGGAGACCCAGTACTTC; CDR3aa: CASSLAGVETQYF